This TCR beta chain emerged from a study of human T cells and chemical hapten exposure. Study summary: Sensitization employed 2% DPC on about 2 cm by about 2 cm of upper inner arm skin. Study-wide results and limits: No change in TCRs above 1 in 1000 frequency was produced by DPC sensitization.

Time point meaning: patch test 3, about 24 weeks after DPC sensitization. Treatment denoted: therapeutic diphenylcyclopropenone sensitization with weekly scalp DPC. This clonotype appeared a few times. Its cognate antigen is unknown. V was cut by 4 bases and J by 7 bases, with 16 bases left in between. The CDR3 length is 15 residues. Germline V gene sequence: CDR1 LGHDT, CDR2 YNNKEL (reference sequence). TCRdb fed the RACE reads into MiXCR, producing one record per CDR3 protein. This sample yields 50,000 to 70,000 distinct CDR3 sequences, of which 9.5% to 15% are seen a single time; roughly 2.4% belongs to the top ten.

The chain uses TRBV3-1 and TRBJ1-4, with D possibly being TRBD1 (5 bases). This sequence originates from a man aged 25 to 40 with alopecia areata. Some clones in this sample may be carry-over from other donors' samples. The specimen was whole blood, collected in connection with sensitization to the hapten diphenylcyclopropenone (DPC). The CDR3 sequence is CASSLAGGLGEKLFF. Here the CDR3 DNA reads TGTGCCAGCAGCCTCGCCGGGGGGTTGGGTGAAAAACTGTTTTTT.